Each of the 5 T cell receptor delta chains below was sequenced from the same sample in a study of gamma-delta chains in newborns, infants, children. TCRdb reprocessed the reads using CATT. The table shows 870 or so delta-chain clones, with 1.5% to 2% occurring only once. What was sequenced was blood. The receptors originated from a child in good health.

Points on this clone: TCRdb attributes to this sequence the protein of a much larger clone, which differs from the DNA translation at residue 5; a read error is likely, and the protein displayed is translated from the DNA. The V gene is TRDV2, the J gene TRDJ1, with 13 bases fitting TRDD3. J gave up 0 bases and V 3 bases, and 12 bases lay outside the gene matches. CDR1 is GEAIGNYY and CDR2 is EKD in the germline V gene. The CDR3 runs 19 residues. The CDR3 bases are TGTGCCTGTGACCTGGTCCCTAGTACTGGGGGATACGACACCGATAAACTCATCTTT. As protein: CACDLVPSTGGYDTDKLIF.

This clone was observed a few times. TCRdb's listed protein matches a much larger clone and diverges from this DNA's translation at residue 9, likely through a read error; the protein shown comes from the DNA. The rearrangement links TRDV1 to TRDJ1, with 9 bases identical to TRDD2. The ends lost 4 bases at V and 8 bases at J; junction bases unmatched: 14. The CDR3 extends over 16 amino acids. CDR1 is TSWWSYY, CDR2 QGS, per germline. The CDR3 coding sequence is TGTGCTCTTGGGGTCCCTTCCTACGTCACGCGCGGCAAACTCATCTTT. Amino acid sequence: CALGVPSYVTRGKLIF.

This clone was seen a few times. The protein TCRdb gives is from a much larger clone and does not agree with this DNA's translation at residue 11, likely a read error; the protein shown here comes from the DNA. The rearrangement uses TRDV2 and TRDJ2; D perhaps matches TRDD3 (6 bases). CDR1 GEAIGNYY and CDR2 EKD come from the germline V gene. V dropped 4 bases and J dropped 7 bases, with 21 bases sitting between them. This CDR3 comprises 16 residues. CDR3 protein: CACDSVGGLIIAQLFF. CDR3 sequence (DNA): TGTGCCTGTGATTCGGTGGGGGGTCTTATTATAGCACAACTCTTCTTT.

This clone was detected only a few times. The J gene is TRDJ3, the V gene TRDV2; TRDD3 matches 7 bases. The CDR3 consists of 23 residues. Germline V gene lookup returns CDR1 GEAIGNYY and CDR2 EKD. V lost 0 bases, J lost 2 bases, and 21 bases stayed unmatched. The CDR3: CACDTGGLLTGVHDTWDTRQMFF. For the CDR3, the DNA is TGTGCCTGTGACACCGGAGGCCTATTAACTGGGGTCCATGATACCTGGGACACCCGACAGATGTTTTTC.

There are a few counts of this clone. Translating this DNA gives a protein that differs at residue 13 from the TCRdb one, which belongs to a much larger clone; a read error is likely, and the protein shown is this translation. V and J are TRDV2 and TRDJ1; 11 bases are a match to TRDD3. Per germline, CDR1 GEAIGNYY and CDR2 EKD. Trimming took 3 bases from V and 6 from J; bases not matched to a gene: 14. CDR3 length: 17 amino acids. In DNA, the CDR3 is TGTGCCTGTGACGAACTGGGGGATAATAAATCGTCCAATAAACTCATCTTT. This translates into CACDELGDNKSSNKLIF.